A single sample gave rise to the 23 T cell receptor beta chains below, sequenced in a study of T cells in Graves' hyperthyroidism and ophthalmopathy. RNA transcripts served as the template for amplifying TCR beta CDR3 regions. HTBI primers were used for first-round RT-PCR of the TCR CDR3. TCRdb re-called the multiplex PCR reads with MiXCR, one entry per CDR3 protein. The sample lists about 200,000 distinct CDR3 sequences; roughly a sixth were seen once. The sequencing sample was made of blood. The receptor set was obtained from a woman aged 45-65 years with Graves' hyperthyroidism.

This clonotype has ten or more counts. V gene TRBV14 combines with J gene TRBJ1-1, with no clear D. Trimming cost V 4 bases and J 1 base, with 4 bases left between them. The CDR3 runs 12 residues. Germline lookup yields CDR1 SGHDN and CDR2 FVKESK. As DNA, the CDR3 is TGTGCCAGCAGCCCGGAGAACACTGAAGCTTTCTTT. Its translation is CASSPENTEAFF.

This clonotype was seen repeatedly, ten times or more. J is TRBJ2-1 and V is TRBV27; TRBD2 matches at 9 bases. Looked up from germline, CDR1 is MNHEY and CDR2 is SMNVEV (reference sequence). V dropped 5 bases and J dropped 6; count of bases not matched to a gene: 8. This CDR3 spans 15 amino acids. In nucleotides, the CDR3 is TGTGCCAGCAGTATTACTAGCGGGTTCGGCAATGAGCAGTTCTTC. It specifies CASSITSGFGNEQFF.

The CDR3 DNA is TGTGCCAGCAGCTTGGGTCAGGTCGGTGAAAAACTGTTTTTT. Its translation is CASSLGQVGEKLFF. V gene TRBV5-6 combines with J gene TRBJ1-4; D is ambiguous. V was clipped by 0 bases and J by 7 bases, with 10 bases between them. In germline, CDR1 is SGHDT, CDR2 YYEEEE. The CDR3 contains 14 residues.

This clonotype was recorded at least ten times. This chain uses TRBV29-1 with TRBJ1-2; D is unclear. This CDR3 is built from 14 residues. Germline-derived CDR1 and CDR2 are SQVTM and ANQGSEA. The germline V and J ends were trimmed by 5 bases and 0 bases, with 13 bases remaining between them. The CDR3 DNA is TGCAGCGTTACCCCCCGTTTAGCTAACTATGGCTACACCTTC. This gives the protein CSVTPRLANYGYTF.

This clonotype was recorded at least ten times. The chain has TRBV7-3 and TRBJ2-1; 8 nucleotides line up with TRBD2. The CDR3 runs to 16 residues. V dropped 5 bases and J dropped 5; count of bases not matched to a gene: 11. CDR1 and CDR2 from the germline V gene are SGHTA and FQGTGA. CDR3 amino acids: CASSPRGAGGNNEQFF. CDR3 sequence (DNA): TGTGCCAGCAGCCCCCGGGGGGCGGGAGGCAACAATGAGCAGTTCTTC.

This clonotype was seen only a few times. The CDR3 protein is CASSLRQAGNSPLHF. The CDR3 DNA reads TGTGCCAGCAGCTTAAGACAGGCCGGTAATTCACCCCTCCACTTT. The chain employs TRBV7-9 and TRBJ1-6; perhaps TRBD1 as D (6 bases). This CDR3 is 15 amino acids long. The V gene's germline CDR1 is SEHNR and CDR2 FQNEAQ (reference sequence). Trimming shortened V by 2 bases and J by 6 bases, and 11 bases separated the two germline ends.

This clonotype was recorded at least ten times. V and J are TRBV27 and TRBJ2-7; D perhaps matches TRBD1 (6 bases). Trimming cost V 5 bases and J 7 bases, with 15 bases left between them. This CDR3 comprises 13 residues. The germline V gene has CDR1 MNHEY and CDR2 SMNVEV (reference sequence). The CDR3, as DNA: TGTGCCAGCAGTGGGGGCCTCCGCGGAGAGCAGTACTTC. It is translated as CASSGGLRGEQYF.

The sample holds many counts of this clonotype. The genes are TRBV7-2 and TRBJ1-1; D remains ambiguous. Germline V lookup: CDR1 SGHTA, CDR2 FQGNSA. CDR3 length: 11 amino acids. Trimming took off 7 bases at V and 4 bases at J, with 7 bases between the two ends. CDR3 in amino acids: CASTYGTEAFF. The DNA for the CDR3 is TGTGCCAGCACCTATGGCACTGAAGCTTTCTTT.

This clonotype was seen more than once but under ten times. The chain combines TRBV24-1 with TRBJ2-7, with D perhaps being TRBD1 or TRBD2 (5 bases each). V lost 10 bases, J lost 5 bases, and 17 bases lay in between. This CDR3 comprises 13 residues. Germline CDR1 is KGHDR and CDR2 is SFDVKD. The DNA for the CDR3 is TGTGCCACTGGGGCCGGGGCGGGCAACGAGCAGTACTTC. It is translated as CATGAGAGNEQYF.

This clonotype was detected many times. CDR3 coding DNA: TGTGCCAGCAGCCTTACTAGCGGGGGTGGGAGAGGGAATGAGCAGTTCTTC. Translating gives CASSLTSGGGRGNEQFF. The genes are TRBV12-3 or TRBV12-4 and TRBJ2-1, with 11 bases aligning to TRBD2. The V and J ends lost 6 bases and 7 bases, in that order; junction bases with no gene match: 14. The CDR3 has 17 amino acids.

A remark on this clonotype: This may arise from a read error, as a much more abundant clone is one base away. V and J are TRBV10-3 and TRBJ1-4; D remains ambiguous. This CDR3 is built from 13 residues. CDR1 ENHRY and CDR2 SYGVKD come from the germline V gene. This chain's CDR3 is CAISEIPNEKLLF. The DNA of the CDR3 is TGTGCCATCAGTGAGATCCCTAATGAAAAACTGCTTTTT.

As concerns this clonotype: The CDR3 end shows no conserved phenylalanine or tryptophan, and so a read error is likely. The chain joins TRBV7-9 to TRBJ1-2, with a tentative D call TRBD1 (5 bases). The CDR3 spans 16 residues. Trimming cost V 5 bases and J 0 bases, with 16 bases left between them. The germline gives CDR1 SEHNR, CDR2 FQNEAQ (reference sequence). This CDR3 reads CASSKSGGEANYGYTL. The CDR3 nucleotides are TGTGCCAGCAGCAAGAGTGGGGGGGAAGCTAACTATGGCTACACCCTC.

This clonotype was detected a few times. The chain has TRBV5-5 and TRBJ1-4; D may be TRBD1 (5 bases). Per germline, CDR1 SGHKS and CDR2 YYEKEE (reference sequence). The CDR3 extends over 16 amino acids. V was pared by 1 base and J by 1 base, with 11 bases between. The CDR3 is CASSLIGTITNEKLFF. Written as DNA, the CDR3 is TGTGCCAGCAGCTTGATTGGGACCATAACTAATGAAAAACTGTTTTTT.

In its sample, this clonotype was seen many times. The chain uses TRBV12-3 or TRBV12-4 and TRBJ2-7; 9 bases align to TRBD1. After removal of 7 bases from V and 3 bases from J, the junction contained 7 bases not matched to a gene. CDR3 length equals 14 residues. The CDR3 nucleotides read TGTGCCAGCACCCGGACAGGGGCCTACTACGAGCAGTACTTC. Protein sequence: CASTRTGAYYEQYF.

This clonotype was detected a few times. V and J are TRBV28 and TRBJ1-2; 8 nucleotides align to TRBD1. The CDR3 runs 16 residues. Germline trimming cut 3 bases from V and 6 bases from J; bases unmatched to any gene: 12. Per germline, CDR1 MDHEN and CDR2 SYDVKM. In nucleotides, the CDR3 is TGTGCCAGCAGTTTGGGGTACGACAGGGGAGGCGATGGCTACACCTTC. Residues: CASSLGYDRGGDGYTF.

This chain uses TRBV6-2 or TRBV6-3 with TRBJ1-4, with TRBD1 as a possible D gene (5 bases). Per germline, CDR1 MNHEY and CDR2 SVGEGT. V was trimmed by 5 bases and J by 4 bases, leaving 11 bases between them. CDR3 length: 14 amino acids. In nucleotides, the CDR3 is TGTGCCAGCAGTAAACAGGTTTTTAATGAAAAACTGTTTTTT. Its translation: CASSKQVFNEKLFF.

This clonotype was recorded at least ten times. V usage is TRBV27 and J usage is TRBJ2-7; TRBD1 matches at 9 bases. V shed 3 bases and J 2 bases; nucleotides not matched to a gene: 5. From germline, CDR1 is MNHEY and CDR2 SMNVEV (reference sequence). The CDR3 consists of 15 residues. DNA of the CDR3: TGTGCCAGCAGTTTTAGGGGGACAGGGCCCTACGAGCAGTACTTC. This gives the protein CASSFRGTGPYEQYF.

V is TRBV25-1 and J is TRBJ2-6; possibly TRBD1 for D (6 bases). Trimming removed 3 bases from V and 0 bases from J, with 15 bases in between. Looked up from germline, CDR1 is MGHDK and CDR2 is SYGVNS. The length of the CDR3 is 18 residues. CDR3 amino acids: CASSEHGTRTSGANVLTF. In nucleotides, the CDR3 is TGTGCCAGCAGTGAGCACGGGACAAGGACCTCTGGGGCCAACGTCCTGACTTTC.

This clonotype came up a few times. The chain carries TRBV6-1 and TRBJ2-5; 9 positions match TRBD1. The CDR3 is 15 residues long. The junction had 8 bases not matched to a gene; V was cut back by 4 bases and J by 5 bases. CDR1 is MNHNS, CDR2 SASEGT, per germline. The CDR3 DNA is TGTGCCAGCAGTGGCTTGGGGACAGGGCTTGAGACCCAGTACTTC. As protein: CASSGLGTGLETQYF.

In this sample, this clonotype turned up many times. The chain links TRBV11-3 to TRBJ2-3, with 13 bases aligning to TRBD2. The CDR3 is 17 amino acids. With V trimmed by 5 bases and J by 5 bases, 10 bases remained unmatched. Looked up from germline, CDR1 is SGHNT and CDR2 is YENEEA. The CDR3 region is CASSLRLAGGLVDTQYF. In nucleotides, the CDR3 is TGTGCCAGCAGCCTTAGACTAGCGGGAGGCCTCGTAGATACGCAGTATTTT.

This clonotype showed up many times. The chain employs TRBV7-9 and TRBJ2-1; 11 nucleotides align to TRBD2. The V gene's germline CDR1 is SEHNR and CDR2 FQNEAQ (reference sequence). The CDR3 contains 20 residues. Germline trimming cut 4 bases from V and 0 bases from J; bases unmatched to any gene: 14. The CDR3 region has the DNA TGTGCCAGCAGCTCGAACCGAGCCATAGCGGGAGGGCCCTCCTACAATGAGCAGTTCTTC. Translating gives CASSSNRAIAGGPSYNEQFF.

This clonotype was detected ten times or more. The rearrangement joins TRBV12-3 or TRBV12-4 to TRBJ1-2, with D perhaps TRBD1 (5 bases). The CDR3 spans 14 residues. V shed 3 bases and J shed 7 bases, with 15 bases lying between them. The CDR3 region has the DNA TGTGCCAGCAGTTTGAGGGGCTGGGTCTCTGGCTACACCTTC. As protein: CASSLRGWVSGYTF.

This clonotype was seen repeatedly, ten times or more. This chain joins TRBV27 and TRBJ1-1; a weak D match, TRBD1 (6 bases). Trimming shortened V by 7 bases and J by 4 bases, and 16 bases separated the two germline ends. Germline assignment: CDR1 MNHEY and CDR2 SMNVEV (reference sequence). CDR3 length: 14 residues. The CDR3 DNA reads as TGTGCCAGCACTCCTCACAGGGAGGTCACTGAAGCTTTCTTT. Translated: CASTPHREVTEAFF.